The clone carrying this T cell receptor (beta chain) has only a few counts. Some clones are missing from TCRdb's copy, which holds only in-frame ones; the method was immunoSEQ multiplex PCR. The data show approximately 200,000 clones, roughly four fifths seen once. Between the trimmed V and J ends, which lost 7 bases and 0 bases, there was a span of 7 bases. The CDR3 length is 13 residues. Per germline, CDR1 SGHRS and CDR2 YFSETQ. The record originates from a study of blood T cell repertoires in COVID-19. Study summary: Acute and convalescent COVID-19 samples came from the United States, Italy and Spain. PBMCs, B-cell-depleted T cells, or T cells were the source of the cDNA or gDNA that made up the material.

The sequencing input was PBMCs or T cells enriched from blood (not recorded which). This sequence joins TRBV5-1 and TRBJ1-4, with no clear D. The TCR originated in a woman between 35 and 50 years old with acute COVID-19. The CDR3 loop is CASSSATNEKLFF. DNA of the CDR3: TGCGCCAGCTCCAGCGCAACTAATGAAAAACTGTTTTTT.